Listed here are 23 T cell receptor beta chains from one sample, sequenced in a study of T cell responses to AZD1222 COVID-19 vaccine. Clones were sequenced by immunoSEQ multiplex PCR, and TCRdb holds only the in-frame ones, with some missing. Of more than 100,000 clones listed, approximately 94% are singletons. The material sequenced was peripheral blood, taken 28 days after the second AZD1222 dose. Source of these receptors: an adult who received the AZD1222 COVID-19 vaccine.

V usage is TRBV6-2 or TRBV6-3 and J usage is TRBJ2-7; 8 bases are a match to TRBD1. The germline CDR1 and CDR2 sequences are MNHEY and SVGEGT. This CDR3 spans 12 amino acids. V trimming: 6 bases; J trimming: 3 bases; junction bases outside the gene matches: 1. This CDR3 is CASSGTGYEQYF. The CDR3 region has the DNA TGTGCCAGCAGCGGGACAGGCTACGAGCAGTACTTC.

This chain links TRBV4-3 with TRBJ1-2; 9 nucleotides align to TRBD1. From germline, CDR1 is LGHNA and CDR2 YSLEER. V lost 2 bases and J lost 4; bases outside the gene matches: 11. CDR3 length: 17 residues. The CDR3 nucleotides read TGCGCCAGCAGCCAATCGGACAGGGGCGGCGTAACCTATGGCTACACCTTC. It translates to CASSQSDRGGVTYGYTF.

In this sample, this clone turned up a few times. This chain links TRBV28 with TRBJ2-7, with unresolved D. The germline V gene encodes CDR1 MDHEN and CDR2 SYDVKM. V lost 2 bases, J lost 3 bases, and 11 bases lay in between. This CDR3 region has 14 residues. The CDR3 DNA follows: TGTGCCAGCAGTTTAAAGCGCCCCAGCTACGAGCAGTACTTC. This sequence encodes CASSLKRPSYEQYF.

The J gene is TRBJ1-6, the V gene TRBV5-4, with D possibly matching TRBD1 (6 bases). Germline V gene lookup returns CDR1 SGHNT and CDR2 YYREEE (reference sequence). V gave up 2 bases and J gave up 7 bases, with 7 bases separating them. This CDR3 is 13 amino acids long. The CDR3 loop is CASSLGGNSPLHF. CDR3 sequence (DNA): TGTGCCAGCAGCTTAGGGGGGAATTCACCCCTCCACTTT.

This clone has a single count. J is TRBJ1-6 and V is TRBV7-2; tentative D call: TRBD1 (6 bases). The V gene's germline CDR1 is SGHTA and CDR2 FQGNSA. The CDR3 runs to 16 residues. Deletions cut 1 base from V and 1 base from J, with 8 bases between. CDR3 sequence reads: CASSLGTDSYNSPLHF. For the CDR3, the DNA is TGTGCCAGCAGCTTAGGGACAGATTCCTATAATTCACCCCTCCACTTT.

The genes are TRBV5-1 and TRBJ2-5, with TRBD2 as a possible D gene (5 bases). Germline CDR1 SGHRS, CDR2 YFSETQ. Trimming removed 6 bases from V and 2 bases from J, with 17 bases in between. This CDR3 contains 15 residues. This chain's CDR3 is CASTTSRSGQETQYF. The CDR3 bases are TGCGCCAGCACCACTAGTCGATCGGGGCAAGAGACCCAGTACTTC.

The V and J genes are TRBV9 and TRBJ2-2; no firm D call. Germline V lookup: CDR1 SGDLS, CDR2 YYNGEE. The CDR3 is 15 amino acids. Trimming removed 0 bases from V and 6 bases from J, with 12 bases in between. The CDR3, as DNA: TGTGCCAGCAGCGTAGCTTGGACGACGGCCGGGGAGCTGTTTTTT. Translating gives CASSVAWTTAGELFF.

V gene TRBV28 combines with J gene TRBJ1-1; D is ambiguous. Germline CDR1 reads MDHEN; CDR2 reads SYDVKM. V lost 8 bases, J lost 4 bases, and 8 bases lay in between. CDR3 length: 11 residues. The CDR3: CASRWSTEAFF. CDR3 DNA sequence: TGTGCCAGCCGGTGGAGCACTGAAGCTTTCTTT.

This clone was seen just once. V and J are TRBV6-2 or TRBV6-3 and TRBJ1-5; the D gene is possibly TRBD1 (6 bases). The CDR3 runs to 15 residues. Germline loops: CDR1 MNHEY, CDR2 SVGEGT. Trimming shortened V by 4 bases and J by 4 bases, and 14 bases separated the two germline ends. The CDR3 nucleotides read TGTGCCAGCAGTTTGGAAGGGGGAAGGAATCAGCCCCAGCATTTT. This gives the protein CASSLEGGRNQPQHF.

The chain couples TRBV10-3 to TRBJ2-2, with D possibly matching TRBD1 (5 bases). The ends were cut back, 4 bases at V and 7 bases at J, with 16 bases in the middle. Looked up from germline, CDR1 is ENHRY and CDR2 is SYGVKD. This CDR3 is built from 15 residues. CDR3 DNA: TGTGCCATCAGTGCGAGGCCAGGGTTGGACGGGGAGCTGTTTTTT. Translation: CAISARPGLDGELFF.

Notes on this clone: The sample carries other DNA sequences with the same CDR3. This sequence joins TRBV7-9 and TRBJ2-5, with TRBD2 identical over 13 bases. CDR3 length: 16 residues. V shed 0 bases, J shed 2 bases, and the junction held 0 bases outside the gene matches. CDR1 is SEHNR and CDR2 is FQNEAQ in the germline V gene (reference sequence). The CDR3: CASSLAGLAGQETQYF. DNA of the CDR3: TGTGCCAGCAGCTTAGCGGGACTAGCGGGGCAAGAGACCCAGTACTTC.

This clone was found once. V and J are TRBV5-6 and TRBJ1-2; 7 bases are a match to TRBD1. Germline assignment: CDR1 SGHDT and CDR2 YYEEEE. This CDR3 comprises 14 residues. The junction had 12 bases not matched to a gene; V was cut back by 4 bases and J by 9 bases. CDR3 sequence reads: CASSPGTAVSRYTF. For the CDR3, the DNA is TGTGCCAGCAGCCCAGGGACAGCCGTGTCGCGCTACACCTTC. Full variable domain (rest looked up from reference TRBV5-6 and TRBJ1-2): DAGVTQSPTHLIKTRGQQVTLRCSPKSGHDTVSWYQQALGQGPQFIFQYYEEEERQRGNFPDRFSGHQFPNYSSELNVNALLLGDSALYLCASSPGTAVSRYTFGSGTRLTVV.

The CDR3 is CASSQDLAQPQHF. The CDR3 DNA reads TGTGCCAGCAGCCAAGATCTGGCTCAGCCCCAGCATTTT. V gene TRBV3-1 (or the pseudogene TRBV3-2) combines with J gene TRBJ1-5; D remains ambiguous. Germline V gives CDR1 LGHDT, CDR2 YNNKEL (reference sequence). This CDR3 comprises 13 residues. Trimming took 0 bases from V and 6 from J, leaving 6 bases between them.

The chain joins TRBV7-9 to TRBJ2-1, with 10 bases identical to TRBD2. The CDR3 length is 16 residues. The V gene's germline CDR1 is SEHNR and CDR2 FQNEAQ (reference sequence). V shed 5 bases and J 3 bases; nucleotides not matched to a gene: 7. CDR3 in amino acids: CASSPLGLADYNEQFF. CDR3 nucleotides: TGTGCCAGCAGCCCACTTGGACTAGCGGACTACAATGAGCAGTTCTTC.

The V call is TRBV14, the J call TRBJ2-1, with D perhaps assigned TRBD1 or TRBD2 (5 bases each). The germline V gene encodes CDR1 SGHDN and CDR2 FVKESK. V was trimmed by 3 bases and J by 3 bases, leaving 12 bases between them. This CDR3 is 15 amino acids long. In DNA form, the CDR3 reads TGTGCCAGCAGCCAGAGGGGCTTGGGCTACAATGAGCAGTTCTTC. This sequence encodes CASSQRGLGYNEQFF.

The chain uses TRBV5-1 and TRBJ1-1, with 8 bases aligning to TRBD1. CDR1 and CDR2 from the germline V gene are SGHRS and YFSETQ. The CDR3 sequence is 14 residues long. V dropped 4 bases and J dropped 4; count of bases not matched to a gene: 6. The CDR3 DNA is TGCGCCAGCAGCGCGGACAGGGACATCACTGAAGCTTTCTTT. It is translated as CASSADRDITEAFF.

Only one count was recorded for this clone. The gene calls are TRBV4-3 and TRBJ2-7; possible D gene TRBD2, 6 bases. V lost 0 bases and J 6 bases, leaving 18 bases between the germline ends. CDR3 size: 16 residues. Looked up from germline, CDR1 is LGHNA and CDR2 is YSLEER. The CDR3 DNA follows: TGCGCCAGCAGCCAAGATAGTAGCGGCCCCAGGGCCGAGCAGTACTTC. This encodes CASSQDSSGPRAEQYF.

The chain links TRBV15 to TRBJ2-7; TRBD1 matches at 7 bases. Germline CDR1 and CDR2: LNHNV and YYDKDF (reference sequence). V shed 3 bases, J shed 2 bases, and the junction held 19 bases outside the gene matches. The CDR3 spans 19 residues. The CDR3 DNA reads as TGTGCCACCAGCAGGCTCCAACTCAGGGGTTCAGGGGGTCCCTACGAGCAGTACTTC. Translation: CATSRLQLRGSGGPYEQYF.

The rearrangement uses TRBV7-6 and TRBJ1-2; D remains ambiguous. Germline lookup yields CDR1 SGHVS and CDR2 FNYEAQ. The CDR3 covers 13 residues. V lost 5 bases and J lost 5, with 12 bases in between. The CDR3 DNA reads as TGTGCCAGCAGCCCCCAACTTGAGTATGGCTACACCTTC. It codes for CASSPQLEYGYTF.

This clone was recorded a few times. V gene TRBV7-9 combines with J gene TRBJ1-5, with unresolved D. From germline, CDR1 is SEHNR and CDR2 FQNEAQ (reference sequence). Between the trimmed V and J ends, which lost 4 bases and 2 bases, there was a span of 6 bases. The CDR3 is 13 residues long. For the CDR3, the DNA is TGTGCCAGCAGCTCGGACGGCAATCAGCCCCAGCATTTT. It yields the protein CASSSDGNQPQHF.

This chain's CDR3 is CASSEIHSWGLEQYF. As DNA, the CDR3 is TGTGCCAGCAGTGAAATCCACAGTTGGGGCTTGGAGCAGTACTTC. V is TRBV2 and J is TRBJ2-7; D may be TRBD1 (5 bases). The CDR3 totals 15 residues. V was shortened by 2 bases and J by 7 bases, with 18 bases between the two germline ends. Germline CDR1 and CDR2: SNHLY and FYNNEI.

The genes are TRBV10-3 and TRBJ1-2, with D hard to call. With 3 bases removed from V and 0 bases from J, the gap between germline ends came to 11 bases. The CDR3 sequence is 15 residues long. Germline V gene lookup returns CDR1 ENHRY and CDR2 SYGVKD. This chain's CDR3 is CAISDASGSNYGYTF. As DNA, the CDR3 is TGTGCCATCAGTGACGCCTCGGGTTCTAACTATGGCTACACCTTC.

V gene TRBV5-1 combines with J gene TRBJ2-6; D not resolved. The CDR3 has 16 residues. V was clipped by 1 base and J by 4 bases, with 12 bases between them. CDR1 and CDR2 from the germline V gene are SGHRS and YFSETQ. The CDR3 region is CASSLSGVSGANVLTF. CDR3 nucleotides: TGCGCCAGCAGCTTGTCTGGGGTGAGCGGGGCCAACGTCCTGACTTTC.